The 3 T cell receptor beta chains given below trace back to one sample, sequenced in a study of T cells after yellow fever vaccination. TCRdb re-called the 5' RACE reads through MiXCR, storing one row per CDR3 protein. Of about 300,000 distinct CDR3 sequences detected, 6.8% appear once; the ten largest clones hold roughly a sixth. The sequencing here drew on PBMCs, taken approximately 40 days after the first yellow fever vaccination. Every receptor here comes from a young man who received the YFV17D yellow fever vaccine.

The table lists this clonotype with a few counts. V gene TRBV6-1 combines with J gene TRBJ2-1, with 10 bases fitting TRBD2. Germline CDR1 reads MNHNS; CDR2 reads SASEGT. V shed 5 bases, J shed 4 bases, and the junction held 5 bases outside the gene matches. The CDR3 runs 15 residues. In nucleotides, the CDR3 is TGTGCCAGCAGTCGTCTTAGCGGGGGGTACAATGAGCAGTTCTTC. This gives the protein CASSRLSGGYNEQFF.

The chain links TRBV12-3 or TRBV12-4 to TRBJ1-1, with TRBD1 matching 7 bases. This CDR3 contains 13 residues. J lost 3 bases, V lost 5 bases, and 3 bases had no gene match. In DNA, the CDR3 is TGTGCCAGCAGTCATGACAGGGACACTGAAGCTTTCTTT. It is translated as CASSHDRDTEAFF.

The sample holds many counts of this clonotype. The J gene is TRBJ2-5, the V gene TRBV4-1; 10 bases line up with TRBD2. The CDR3 runs 17 residues. J gave up 5 bases and V 0 bases, and 9 bases lay outside the gene matches. Germline loops: CDR1 MGHRA, CDR2 YSYEKL. Written as DNA, the CDR3 is TGCGCCAGCAGCCAAGAAGGCCAGGGACTAGCGATGGAGACCCAGTACTTC. It encodes CASSQEGQGLAMETQYF.